This note documents a single T cell receptor beta chain sequence. Using immunoSEQ multiplex PCR, the repertoire was profiled, and TCRdb retains in-frame clones only, with some absent. Of about 70,000 clones listed, around 80% are singletons. These data are taken from a study of blood T cell repertoires in COVID-19. The CDR3 loop spans 13 amino acids. V was clipped by 3 bases and J by 8 bases; unmatched bases: 4. In germline, CDR1 is KGHSH, CDR2 LQKENI. This chain uses TRBV18 with TRBJ1-2; TRBD1 matches 9 bases. The specimen sequenced was peripheral blood. This receptor was taken from a woman aged 80 or over with acute or convalescent COVID-19. The chain's CDR3 is CASSPDRGDGYTF. The CDR3 nucleotides read TGTGCCAGCTCACCCGACAGGGGGGACGGCTACACCTTC.